The next 24 T cell receptor beta chains were all read from a single sample in a study of blood T cell repertoires in COVID-19. Produced via immunoSEQ multiplex PCR; TCRdb's table is partial and in-frame only. The data contain about 160,000 clones, over 80% of them seen just once; the ten biggest clones take up 9.1%. Sample: peripheral blood. Source of these receptors: a woman over 75 with active or convalescent COVID-19.

The chain employs TRBV4-3 and TRBJ1-1; weak D call: TRBD1 (5 bases). Germline V lookup: CDR1 LGHNA, CDR2 YSLEER. The V end lost 0 bases, the J end lost 6 bases, and 14 bases lay between the germline ends. This CDR3 spans 15 amino acids. The CDR3 sequence: CASSQEGGANSEAFF. CDR3 DNA sequence: TGCGCCAGCAGCCAAGAAGGAGGGGCAAACTCTGAAGCTTTCTTT.

The chain has TRBV25-1 and TRBJ1-2; 7 nucleotides agree with TRBD1. Trimming took 5 bases from V and 0 from J; bases not matched to a gene: 6. The CDR3 totals 15 residues. Germline values: CDR1 MGHDK, CDR2 SYGVNS. DNA for the CDR3: TGTGCCAGCAGTTCGGGACAGACTTCTAACTATGGCTACACCTTC. Translated: CASSSGQTSNYGYTF.

This clone was detected many times. J is TRBJ1-6 and V is TRBV6-5; the match to TRBD1 covers 7 bases. Germline V gene data show CDR1 as MNHEY and CDR2 as SVGAGI. CDR3 length: 14 residues. With V trimmed by 4 bases and J by 5 bases, 2 bases remained unmatched. The CDR3 region has the DNA TGTGCCAGCAGTTCGACAGGGAATAATTCACCCCTCCACTTT. It yields the protein CASSSTGNNSPLHF.

The V gene is TRBV5-3, the J gene TRBJ2-7; 7 bases are a match to TRBD2. TRBV5-3 is sorted into the ORF group, with uncertain function. This CDR3 has 17 amino acids. The V and J ends lost 0 bases and 0 bases, in that order; junction bases with no gene match: 9. CDR3 amino acids: CARSLAPAGVISYEQYF. The CDR3 bases are TGTGCCAGAAGCTTGGCCCCCGCGGGGGTGATCTCCTACGAGCAGTACTTC.

This clone was detected only once. This rearrangement joins TRBV6-5 to TRBJ1-1; D is ambiguous. CDR3 length equals 15 residues. The germline gives CDR1 MNHEY, CDR2 SVGAGI. V was trimmed by 6 bases and J by 2 bases, leaving 16 bases between them. The CDR3: CASSFRFSSNTEAFF. CDR3 sequence (DNA): TGTGCCAGCAGCTTCAGGTTCAGCAGCAACACTGAAGCTTTCTTT.

This chain joins TRBV7-9 and TRBJ2-5; maybe TRBD1 (5 bases). V was pared by 0 bases and J by 2 bases, with 16 bases between. The CDR3 covers 17 residues. Germline CDR1 SEHNR, CDR2 FQNEAQ (reference sequence). The CDR3 DNA sequence: TGTGCCAGCAGCTTAGCGAGTGGCAGGGTGGATCAAGAGACCCAGTACTTC. Protein: CASSLASGRVDQETQYF.

The chain is built from TRBV9 and TRBJ2-1; the match to TRBD1 covers 7 bases. The V gene end was trimmed by 0 bases and the J gene end by 8 bases; junction bases not matched to a gene: 8. CDR1 and CDR2 (germline): SGDLS, YYNGEE. This CDR3 has 15 amino acids. CDR3 sequence reads: CASSVGNRGVDEQFF. The CDR3 DNA reads TGTGCCAGCAGCGTAGGAAACAGGGGTGTCGATGAGCAGTTCTTC.

The genes are TRBV21-1 and TRBJ1-2; no check of the table's D call, TRBD1, against the DNA was made. TRBV21-1 is flagged as a pseudogene. This CDR3 is 14 amino acids long. The CDR3 loop is CASSKAARVDGYTF. The CDR3, as DNA: TGTGCCAGCAGCAAAGCGGCCAGGGTGGATGGCTACACCTTC.

Regarding this clone: The junction differs from germline at one of its ends, possibly a read error. This chain links TRBV7-7 with TRBJ1-1; a weak D match, TRBD1 (6 bases). The CDR3 consists of 13 residues. The germline gives CDR1 SSHAT, CDR2 FNYEAQ (reference sequence). The CDR3 is CASRPGGRTEAFF. CDR3 coding DNA: TGTGCTAGCAGGCCCGGGGGGCGCACTGAAGCTTTCTTT.

CDR3 nucleotide sequence: TGCAGCGTTGGACTTAGCTCCTACAATGAGCAGTTCTTC. It codes for CSVGLSSYNEQFF. J is TRBJ2-1 and V is TRBV29-1; D remains unclear. The CDR3 extends over 13 amino acids. Germline CDR1 SQVTM, CDR2 ANQGSEA. The V and J ends lost 4 bases and 0 bases respectively, with 7 bases between them.

The chain employs TRBV2 and TRBJ2-2; maybe TRBD1 (5 bases). Trimming removed 4 bases at V and 1 base at J, with 13 bases between. Germline lookup yields CDR1 SNHLY and CDR2 FYNNEI. The CDR3 is 16 residues long. The CDR3 DNA is TGTGCCAGCAGTGGATCAGGGCGTTTGAACACCGGGGAGCTGTTTTTT. This encodes CASSGSGRLNTGELFF.

CDR3 residues: CASSRLSEAFF. The CDR3 DNA is TGTGCCAGCAGCCGTCTGAGTGAAGCTTTCTTT. The chain carries TRBV11-3 and TRBJ1-1; D remains unclear. The V gene lost 5 bases and the J gene lost 7 bases, with 8 bases spanning the gap. This CDR3 contains 11 residues. CDR1 SGHNT and CDR2 YENEEA come from the germline V gene. The entire variable domain, with the rest obtained from reference TRBV11-3 and TRBJ1-1, is as follows: EAGVVQSPRYKIIEKKQPVAFWCNPISGHNTLYWYLQNLGQGPELLIRYENEEAVDDSQLPKDRFSAERLKGVDSTLKIQPAELGDSAVYLCASSRLSEAFFGQGTRLTVV.

V gene TRBV7-2 combines with J gene TRBJ1-2, with D uncertain. This CDR3 has 13 residues. Trimming cost V 6 bases and J 5 bases, with 13 bases left between them. The germline V gene has CDR1 SGHTA and CDR2 FQGNSA. CDR3 residues: CASSPRTGYGYTF. CDR3 nucleotides: TGTGCCAGCAGTCCCCGGACGGGGTATGGCTACACCTTC.

This chain joins TRBV7-2 and TRBJ1-6, with 7 bases aligning to TRBD1. There are 15 residues in the CDR3. V shed 4 bases and J 5 bases; nucleotides not matched to a gene: 5. Germline V gives CDR1 SGHTA, CDR2 FQGNSA. CDR3 DNA: TGTGCCAGCAGCTCTGGGACAGCTAATAATTCACCCCTCCACTTT. Its translation is CASSSGTANNSPLHF.

This clone was counted between two and nine times. V usage is TRBV2 and J usage is TRBJ2-4; 10 bases fit TRBD1. The CDR3 totals 15 residues. With V trimmed by 10 bases and J by 7 bases, 13 bases remained unmatched. In germline, CDR1 is SNHLY, CDR2 FYNNEI. CDR3 DNA: TGTGCCACCAAGCCTACTGGACAGGGGGTGAACATTCAGTACTTC. Protein: CATKPTGQGVNIQYF.

Only a few counts were recorded for this clone. In DNA, the CDR3 is TGTGCCAGCAGCGGGACTAGCGGCACAGATACGCAGTATTTT. It is translated as CASSGTSGTDTQYF. The rearrangement joins TRBV9 to TRBJ2-3; 9 bases line up with TRBD2. This CDR3 is built from 14 residues. The trim removed 3 bases at V and 1 base at J, leaving 0 bases unmatched. Germline CDR1 SGDLS, CDR2 YYNGEE.

V gene TRBV7-9 combines with J gene TRBJ2-7, with no clear D. The CDR3 contains 14 residues. With 5 bases removed from V and 3 bases from J, the gap between germline ends came to 14 bases. Germline lookup yields CDR1 SEHNR and CDR2 FQNEAQ (reference sequence). Written as DNA, the CDR3 is TGTGCCAGCAGCAACGGGTCCGTCGGCTACGAGCAGTACTTC. It codes for CASSNGSVGYEQYF.

The chain has TRBV10-3 and TRBJ2-3; 8 bases agree with TRBD1. Germline trimming cut 3 bases from V and 0 bases from J; bases unmatched to any gene: 2. CDR3 length equals 15 residues. Germline values: CDR1 ENHRY, CDR2 SYGVKD. The CDR3 DNA follows: TGTGCCATCAGTGATGGGACAGGAAGCACAGATACGCAGTATTTT. Protein product: CAISDGTGSTDTQYF.

The chain joins TRBV6-5 to TRBJ1-4; D might be TRBD1 (6 bases). Per the germline V gene, CDR1 is MNHEY and CDR2 is SVGAGI. The germline V and J ends were trimmed by 8 bases and 4 bases, with 14 bases remaining between them. CDR3 length: 14 residues. CDR3 coding DNA: TGTGCCAGCGGCAGAGGGGGTCTTAATGAAAAACTGTTTTTT. Translation: CASGRGGLNEKLFF.

The chain has TRBV4-1 and TRBJ2-3, with D perhaps TRBD1 (7 bases). The V gene lost 3 bases and the J gene lost 3 bases, with 13 bases spanning the gap. CDR1 MGHRA and CDR2 YSYEKL come from the germline V gene. The CDR3 totals 15 residues. The CDR3 protein is CASSQGQGGTDTQYF. The CDR3 nucleotides read TGCGCCAGCAGCCAGGGGCAGGGGGGTACAGATACGCAGTATTTT.

The J gene is TRBJ1-2, the V gene TRBV6-5, with 8 bases identical to TRBD1. The junction had 4 bases not matched to a gene; V was cut back by 4 bases and J by 0 bases. The CDR3 extends over 15 amino acids. The germline V gene has CDR1 MNHEY and CDR2 SVGAGI. The CDR3 region is CASSLQGGANYGYTF. The DNA for the CDR3 is TGTGCCAGCAGTTTACAGGGGGGCGCTAACTATGGCTACACCTTC.

The rearrangement joins TRBV5-1 to TRBJ2-1, with 8 bases fitting TRBD2. CDR1 and CDR2 from the germline V gene are SGHRS and YFSETQ. Unmatched junction bases numbered 9, after V lost 2 bases and J lost 8 bases. The CDR3 sequence is 15 residues long. The chain's CDR3 is CASSLGQTGGHEQFF. The CDR3 DNA follows: TGCGCCAGCAGCTTAGGACAGACGGGGGGGCATGAGCAGTTCTTC. Full variable domain (remainder filled in from reference TRBV5-1 and TRBJ2-1): KAGVTQTPRYLIKTRGQQVTLSCSPISGHRSVSWYQQTPGQGLQFLFEYFSETQRNKGNFPGRFSGRQFSNSRSEMNVSTLELGDSALYLCASSLGQTGGHEQFFGPGTRLTVL.

The V gene is TRBV6-2 or TRBV6-3, the J gene TRBJ1-6, with 7 bases aligning to TRBD1. Per the germline V gene, CDR1 is MNHEY and CDR2 is SVGEGT. There are 15 residues in the CDR3. Losses at the gene ends were 4 bases for V and 5 bases for J; bases not matched to a gene: 5. This chain's CDR3 is CASSSLGTDNSPLHF. CDR3 nucleotides: TGTGCCAGCAGTTCCCTCGGGACAGATAATTCACCCCTCCACTTT.

There are a few counts of this clone. The chain links TRBV5-8 to TRBJ2-3; TRBD1 is a possible D gene (6 bases). The V gene lost 4 bases and the J gene lost 5 bases, with 14 bases spanning the gap. Looked up from germline, CDR1 is SGHTS and CDR2 is YDEGEE. The CDR3 contains 14 residues. CDR3 bases: TGTGCCAGCAGCCTGTCAGGGGCTGGAGATACGCAGTATTTT. This sequence encodes CASSLSGAGDTQYF.